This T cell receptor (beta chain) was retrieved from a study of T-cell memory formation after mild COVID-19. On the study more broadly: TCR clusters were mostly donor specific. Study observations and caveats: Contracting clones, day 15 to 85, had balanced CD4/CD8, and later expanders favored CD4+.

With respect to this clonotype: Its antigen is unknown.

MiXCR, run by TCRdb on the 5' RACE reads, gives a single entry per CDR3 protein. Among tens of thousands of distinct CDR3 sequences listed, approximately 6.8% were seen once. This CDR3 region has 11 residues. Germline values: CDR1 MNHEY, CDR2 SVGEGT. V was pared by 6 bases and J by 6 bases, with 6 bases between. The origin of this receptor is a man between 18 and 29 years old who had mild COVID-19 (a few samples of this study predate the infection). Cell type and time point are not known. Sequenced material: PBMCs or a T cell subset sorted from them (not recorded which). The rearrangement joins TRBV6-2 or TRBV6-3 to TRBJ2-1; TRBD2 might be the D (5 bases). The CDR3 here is CASREVNEQFF. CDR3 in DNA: TGTGCCAGCAGGGAGGTCAATGAGCAGTTCTTC.